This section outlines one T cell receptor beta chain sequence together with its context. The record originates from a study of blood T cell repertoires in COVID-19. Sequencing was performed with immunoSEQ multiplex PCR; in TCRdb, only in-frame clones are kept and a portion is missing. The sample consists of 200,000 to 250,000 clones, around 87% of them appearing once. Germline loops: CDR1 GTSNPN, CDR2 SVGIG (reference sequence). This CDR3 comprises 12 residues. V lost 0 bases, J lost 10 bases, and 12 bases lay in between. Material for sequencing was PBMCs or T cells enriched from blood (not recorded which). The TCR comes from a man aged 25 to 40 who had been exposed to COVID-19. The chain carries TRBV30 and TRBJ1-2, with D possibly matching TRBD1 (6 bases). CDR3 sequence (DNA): TGTGCCTGGAGTGTTCGACAGGAGGACTACACCTTC. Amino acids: CAWSVRQEDYTF.